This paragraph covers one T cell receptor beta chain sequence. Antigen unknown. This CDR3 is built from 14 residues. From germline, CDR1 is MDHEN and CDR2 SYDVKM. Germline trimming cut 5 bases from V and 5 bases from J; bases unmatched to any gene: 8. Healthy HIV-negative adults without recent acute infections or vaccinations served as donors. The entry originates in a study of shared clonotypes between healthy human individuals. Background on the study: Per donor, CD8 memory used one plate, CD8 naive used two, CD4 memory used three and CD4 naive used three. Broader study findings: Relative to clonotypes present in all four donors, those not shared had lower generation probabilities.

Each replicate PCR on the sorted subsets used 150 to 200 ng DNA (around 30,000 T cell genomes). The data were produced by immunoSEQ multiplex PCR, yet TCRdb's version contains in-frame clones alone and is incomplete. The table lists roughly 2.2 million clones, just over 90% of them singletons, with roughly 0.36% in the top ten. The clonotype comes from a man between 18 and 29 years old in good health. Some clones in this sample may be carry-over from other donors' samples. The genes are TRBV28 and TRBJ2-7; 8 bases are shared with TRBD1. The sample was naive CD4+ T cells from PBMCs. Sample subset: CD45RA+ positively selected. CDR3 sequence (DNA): TGTGCCAGCAGTCCAACAGGGGGGAAACACGAGCAGTACTTC. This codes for CASSPTGGKHEQYF.